A single sample gave rise to the 14 T cell receptor beta chains below, sequenced in a study of spatial heterogeneity in lung cancer. Time point in this sample: sample taken at primary tumor resection. Unsorted samples of tumor, nontumor lung or frozen PBMC had their whole RNA sequenced. TCRdb analysed the 5' RACE reads with MiXCR anew, one entry per CDR3 protein. The repertoire holds 8,500 to 13,000 distinct CDR3 sequences, with around 9.3% as singletons. Sequencing used PBMCs, obtained at surgery. The receptors were sampled from a male donor with early-stage non-small cell lung cancer.

This clonotype was picked up many times. J is TRBJ2-3 and V is TRBV5-1; D gene uncertain. CDR1 and CDR2 (germline): SGHRS, YFSETQ. V shed 0 bases and J shed 5 bases, with 7 bases lying between them. CDR3 length: 13 residues. The DNA for the CDR3 is TGCGCCAGCAGCTTGGGGGCGAGAGATACGCAGTATTTT. It codes for CASSLGARDTQYF.

This clonotype was counted ten times or more. The chain couples TRBV20-1 to TRBJ2-2; D call uncertain. CDR1 is DFQATT and CDR2 is SNEGSKA in the germline V gene (reference sequence). Trimming stripped 5 bases from V and 6 bases from J, with 10 bases between. The CDR3 has 12 amino acids. In nucleotides, the CDR3 is TGCAGTGCTTCAAGCGAGTCCGGGGAGCTGTTTTTT. Translating gives CSASSESGELFF.

This chain uses TRBV4-3 with TRBJ2-7, with D perhaps TRBD1 or TRBD2 (5 bases each). The CDR3 runs to 14 residues. The ends were cut back, 11 bases at V and 0 bases at J, with 17 bases in the middle. Germline V gene data show CDR1 as LGHNA and CDR2 as YSLEER. The CDR3: CAPSGRSSSYEQYF. As DNA, the CDR3 is TGCGCCCCCTCGGGGCGGTCGAGCTCCTACGAGCAGTACTTC.

By sample share, this clonotype is medium-sized. The chain employs TRBV7-9 and TRBJ1-1; TRBD1 is a possible D gene (6 bases). V was pared by 3 bases and J by 5 bases, with 10 bases between. Germline V CDR1 and CDR2: SEHNR, FQNEAQ (reference sequence). There are 13 residues in the CDR3. DNA for the CDR3: TGTGCCAGCAGCTTGGGACATTGGACTGAAGCTTTCTTT. It yields the protein CASSLGHWTEAFF.

This clonotype was counted ten times or more. The chain couples TRBV5-4 to TRBJ2-1; 10 bases line up with TRBD2. CDR3 size: 13 residues. Per the germline V gene, CDR1 is SGHNT and CDR2 is YYREEE (reference sequence). Losses at the gene ends were 7 bases for V and 5 bases for J; bases not matched to a gene: 3. CDR3 protein: CASEGLANNEQFF. CDR3 sequence (DNA): TGTGCCAGCGAGGGACTAGCGAACAATGAGCAGTTCTTC.

This clonotype has ten or more counts. The CDR3 bases are TGTGCCATCAGTAAGCAGGGACTAACCTATGGCTACACCTTC. It translates to CAISKQGLTYGYTF. V gene TRBV10-3 combines with J gene TRBJ1-2; D perhaps matches TRBD1 (5 bases). The ends were cut back, 5 bases at V and 4 bases at J, with 14 bases in the middle. The CDR3 sequence is 14 residues long. From germline, CDR1 is ENHRY and CDR2 SYGVKD.

By share of the sample, this clonotype is medium-sized (0.01 to 0.1%). The chain uses TRBV30 and TRBJ2-2, with TRBD2 as a possible D gene (5 bases). V was cut by 4 bases and J by 6 bases, with 12 bases left in between. The CDR3 spans 13 residues. CDR1 is GTSNPN and CDR2 is SVGIG in the germline V gene (reference sequence). CDR3 in DNA: TGTGCCTGGAAGGGAGTCGCGTCCGGGGAGCTGTTTTTT. Its translation: CAWKGVASGELFF. Based on the CDR3 plus reference TRBV30 and TRBJ2-2, the full variable domain is SQTIHQWPATLVQPVGSPLSLECTVEGTSNPNLYWYRQAAGRGLQLLFYSVGIGQISSEVPQNLSASRPQDRQFILSSKKLLLSDSGFYLCAWKGVASGELFFGEGSRLTVL.

In its sample, this clonotype ranks as medium-sized. One end of the junction does not line up with germline, which may come from a read error. CDR3 sequence (DNA): TGTGCCAGCAGCCTAGCAGGGGGCTGGGGAAATGAGCAGTTCTTC. It codes for CASSLAGGWGNEQFF. V usage is TRBV7-2 and J usage is TRBJ2-1; 8 bases are a match to TRBD1. There are 15 residues in the CDR3. CDR1 and CDR2 (germline): SGHTA, FQGNSA.

This clonotype was seen at least ten times. V and J are TRBV7-2 and TRBJ2-7, with TRBD2 matching over 9 bases. The V gene end was trimmed by 1 base and the J gene end by 2 bases; junction bases not matched to a gene: 6. CDR1 is SGHTA and CDR2 is FQGNSA in the germline V gene. This CDR3 has 16 residues. The CDR3: CASSLDSGGSPYEQYF. The DNA of the CDR3 is TGTGCCAGCAGCTTAGATAGCGGGGGAAGCCCCTACGAGCAGTACTTC.

In this sample, this clonotype turned up many times. The chain recombines TRBV20-1 with TRBJ2-1; 7 nucleotides match TRBD1. The V gene's germline CDR1 is DFQATT and CDR2 SNEGSKA (reference sequence). This CDR3 is 16 amino acids long. V lost 2 bases and J lost 0; bases outside the gene matches: 7. CDR3 residues: CSARSSGGYSYNEQFF. CDR3 bases: TGCAGTGCTAGAAGCTCAGGGGGATACTCCTACAATGAGCAGTTCTTC.

This clonotype was recorded many times. The chain joins TRBV5-8 to TRBJ1-5; TRBD1 aligns across 7 bases. The germline V gene encodes CDR1 SGHTS and CDR2 YDEGEE. The CDR3 totals 15 residues. Germline trimming cut 0 bases from V and 2 bases from J; bases unmatched to any gene: 2. The CDR3 DNA sequence: TGTGCCAGCAGCTTGGGGGGGACAGGCAATCAGCCCCAGCATTTT. Encoded protein: CASSLGGTGNQPQHF.

About this clonotype itself: A much larger clone lies one base from this, so it may be a read error. This sequence joins TRBV6-5 and TRBJ1-6; no firm D call. The CDR3 has 14 amino acids. Germline V gene data show CDR1 as MNHEY and CDR2 as SVGAGI. The V end was cut by 0 bases, the J end by 10 bases, with 10 bases between. CDR3 protein: CASSYSRWESPLHF. Here the CDR3 DNA reads TGTGCCAGCAGTTACTCGAGATGGGAATCACCCCTCCACTTT.

This clonotype is termed medium-sized (0.01 to 0.1%). The J gene is TRBJ2-1, the V gene TRBV29-1, with TRBD2 matching 8 bases. This CDR3 has 17 amino acids. Trimming at V came to 3 bases and at J to 6 bases, leaving 16 bases not matched to a gene. Germline CDR1 and CDR2: SQVTM and ANQGSEA. The CDR3 DNA is TGCAGCGTTGAGGAGTCGTGGCGGGGGGAAGGCCGCAATGAGCAGTTCTTC. Translation: CSVEESWRGEGRNEQFF.

The rearrangement links TRBV6-2 or TRBV6-3 to TRBJ2-6; D uncertain. The CDR3 runs to 12 residues. Per the germline V gene, CDR1 is MNHEY and CDR2 is SVGEGT. The V end was cut by 7 bases, the J end by 2 bases, with 3 bases between. The CDR3 DNA reads TGTGCCAGCACACCTGGGGCCAACGTCCTGACTTTC. It encodes CASTPGANVLTF.